One and the same sample provided the 28 T cell receptor beta chains below, sequenced in a study of vaccination and CD4 T cells after COVID-19 (dated by TCRdb to between 2021 and 2022). This sample's treatment or condition label indicates: roughly 10-day PBMC culture with coronavirus spike peptide pools or control peptides (ViraFEST assay). These receptors lack a known antigen. Receptor amplification or capture employed PCR. The listed sequencing device is Illumina iSeq 100. DNA from cultured CD4+ T cells underwent TCR sequencing with the Oncomine TCR Beta short-read assay at the Johns Hopkins FTIC core. TCRdb took the public reads, trimmed them with fastp at Q25, ran MiXCR for clone calling and kept in-frame beta chains. Rows with a matching CDR3 protein are joined into one entry that keeps the most common DNA and genes. The sample table shows some 18,000 distinct CDR3 sequences, and about 60% are seen once. Around 7.8% of the sample is taken by the ten largest.

Sequencing was done on a sample of CD4+ T cells from blood, cultured in vitro. The receptors were sampled from a human donor who had recovered from COVID-19.

This clonotype showed up just once. The V gene is TRBV20-1, the J gene TRBJ1-5; D is perhaps TRBD1 (5 bases). The CDR3 extends over 13 amino acids. Trimming took off 1 base at V and 4 bases at J, with 8 bases between the two ends. Germline CDR1 reads DFQATT; CDR2 reads SNEGSKA (reference sequence). The CDR3 reads CSARGDLNQPQHF. The CDR3 DNA reads as TGCAGTGCTAGAGGGGACCTAAATCAGCCCCAGCATTTT.

In this sample, this clonotype turned up once. The chain employs TRBV6-5 and TRBJ1-1; possibly TRBD1 for D (6 bases). V shed 2 bases and J shed 5 bases, with 12 bases lying between them. The CDR3 covers 14 residues. Germline V gene lookup returns CDR1 MNHEY and CDR2 SVGAGI. CDR3 amino acids: CASSYEGQGTEAFF. The CDR3 DNA reads TGTGCCAGCAGTTACGAGGGTCAGGGGACTGAAGCTTTCTTT.

The chain joins TRBV28 to TRBJ1-4; D uncertain. The germline V gene has CDR1 MDHEN and CDR2 SYDVKM. CDR3 size: 14 residues. Trimming took 5 bases from V and 0 from J, leaving 7 bases between them. The CDR3, as DNA: TGTGCCAGCAGTGTCGAAGCAACTAATGAAAAACTGTTTTTT. Its translation: CASSVEATNEKLFF.

This sequence joins TRBV12-1 and TRBJ1-5; the tabulated D call, TRBD1, remains unverified against the DNA. TRBV12-1 is reported as a pseudogene. The CDR3 loop spans 16 amino acids. In DNA, the CDR3 is TGTGCCAGCAGCCCCGACAGGGGGGCGCATCATCAGCCCCAGCATTTT. Translating it yields CASSPDRGAHHQPQHF.

This clonotype has more than one count but fewer than ten. V usage is TRBV7-3 and J usage is TRBJ2-2, with TRBD2 matching over 11 bases. Germline-derived CDR1 and CDR2 are SGHTA and FQGTGA. The CDR3 loop spans 16 amino acids. After removal of 5 bases from V and 8 bases from J, the junction contained 10 bases not matched to a gene. CDR3 bases: TGTGCCAGCAGCCCGGGACTAGCGGCCCCACAGGGGGAGCTGTTTTTT. Its translation: CASSPGLAAPQGELFF.

The sample holds a few counts of this clonotype. The V call is TRBV19, the J call TRBJ1-5; the D gene is possibly TRBD1 (6 bases). This CDR3 region has 14 residues. Trimming removed 5 bases from V and 13 bases from J, with 21 bases in between. Per the germline V gene, CDR1 is LNHDA and CDR2 is SQIVND (reference sequence). The CDR3 sequence: CASSPGTPIPNQHF. The CDR3 DNA follows: TGTGCCAGTAGTCCCGGGACACCGATCCCTAATCAGCATTTT.

The chain combines TRBV7-8 with TRBJ2-3; D may correspond to TRBD1 or TRBD2 (5 bases each). The CDR3 sequence is 15 residues long. Germline V lookup: CDR1 SGHVS, CDR2 FQNEAQ. With 5 bases removed from V and 2 bases from J, the gap between germline ends came to 14 bases. In DNA, the CDR3 is TGTGCCAGCAGCGACCGACTGGGGACCACAGATACGCAGTATTTT. Its protein product is CASSDRLGTTDTQYF.

This clonotype has a handful of counts. The V and J genes are TRBV10-3 and TRBJ1-2; TRBD1 aligns across 7 bases. This CDR3 has 16 residues. CDR1 is ENHRY and CDR2 is SYGVKD in the germline V gene. J was trimmed by 5 bases and V by 2 bases; bases with no gene match: 11. The CDR3 DNA is TGTGCCATCAGTGAGGACCTCACAGGGGTAGGGTATGGCTACACCTTC. Encoded protein: CAISEDLTGVGYGYTF.

J is TRBJ2-5 and V is TRBV12-3 or TRBV12-4; D gene unclear. This CDR3 region has 13 residues. V was cut by 0 bases and J by 4 bases, with 6 bases left in between. The CDR3 DNA follows: TGTGCCAGCAGTTTAGCGGGGTTAGAGACCCAGTACTTC. Residues: CASSLAGLETQYF.

The sample holds a few counts of this clonotype. The genes are TRBV27 and TRBJ1-5; D is undetermined. The CDR3 totals 15 residues. Per the germline V gene, CDR1 is MNHEY and CDR2 is SMNVEV (reference sequence). V lost 3 bases to trimming and J lost 6 bases, with 15 bases between them. Here the CDR3 DNA reads TGTGCCAGCAGTTTCGGTGGGTTAGCCGGTCAGCCCCAGCATTTT. Protein product: CASSFGGLAGQPQHF.

This chain joins TRBV5-1 and TRBJ1-2; possible D gene TRBD1, 5 bases. In germline, CDR1 is SGHRS, CDR2 YFSETQ. The CDR3 contains 16 residues. Between the trimmed V and J ends, which lost 4 bases and 4 bases, there was a span of 20 bases. The CDR3 is CASSHGHTASGYGYTF. Written as DNA, the CDR3 is TGCGCCAGCAGCCACGGACACACCGCATCAGGCTATGGCTACACCTTC.

This clonotype was seen more than once but under ten times. The chain has TRBV28 and TRBJ2-3; 7 bases match TRBD2. Germline lookup yields CDR1 MDHEN and CDR2 SYDVKM. V lost 8 bases to trimming and J lost 5 bases; unmatched junction nucleotides: 4. CDR3 size: 12 residues. In DNA form, the CDR3 reads TGTGCCAGCGGGTCGGGGGGAGATACGCAGTATTTT. Translating gives CASGSGGDTQYF. Full variable domain (rest looked up from reference TRBV28 and TRBJ2-3): DVKVTQSSRYLVKRTGEKVFLECVQDMDHENMFWYRQDPGLGLRLIYFSYDVKMKEKGDIPEGYSVSREKKERFSLILESASTNQTSMYLCASGSGGDTQYFGPGTRLTVL.

The chain carries TRBV4-3 and TRBJ2-1, with D tentatively TRBD1 (5 bases). V was pared by 5 bases and J by 7 bases, with 12 bases between. This CDR3 spans 13 amino acids. Germline V CDR1 and CDR2: LGHNA, YSLEER. The DNA of the CDR3 is TGCGCCAGCAGCTCCCAGCCAGGGAATGAGCAGTTCTTC. It encodes CASSSQPGNEQFF.

This clonotype has only a few counts. This chain joins TRBV7-2 and TRBJ1-5, with TRBD1 as a possible D gene (5 bases). V gave up 5 bases and J gave up 0 bases, with 11 bases separating them. This CDR3 is 15 amino acids long. From germline, CDR1 is SGHTA and CDR2 FQGNSA. The CDR3 region is CASSTQGFSNQPQHF. CDR3 sequence (DNA): TGTGCCAGCAGCACGCAGGGTTTTAGCAATCAGCCCCAGCATTTT.

This chain uses TRBV24-1 with TRBJ2-5; 7 bases are a match to TRBD2. Germline trimming cut 6 bases from V and 5 bases from J; bases unmatched to any gene: 11. The CDR3 is 15 amino acids. CDR1 and CDR2 from the germline V gene are KGHDR and SFDVKD. The chain's CDR3 is CATSTLGGTAETQYF. The CDR3 DNA is TGTGCCACCAGTACCTTGGGAGGGACCGCTGAGACCCAGTACTTC.

The chain combines TRBV20-1 with TRBJ2-3; D is possibly TRBD2 (5 bases). Germline assignment: CDR1 DFQATT and CDR2 SNEGSKA (reference sequence). Trimming removed 3 bases at V and 2 bases at J, with 12 bases between. The CDR3 covers 14 residues. In DNA, the CDR3 is TGCAGTGCTAGTTCCGGACTTCTCACAGATACGCAGTATTTT. It is translated as CSASSGLLTDTQYF.

This clonotype was seen only a few times. The gene calls are TRBV19 and TRBJ1-5; perhaps TRBD1 as D (6 bases). The CDR3 has 13 amino acids. V was pared by 2 bases and J by 7 bases, with 9 bases between. Germline CDR1 reads LNHDA; CDR2 reads SQIVND (reference sequence). The CDR3 loop reads CASSIQGHQPQHF. Written as DNA, the CDR3 is TGTGCCAGTAGTATACAGGGGCACCAGCCCCAGCATTTT.

The genes are TRBV11-2 and TRBJ1-5; perhaps TRBD1 as D (5 bases). Deletions cut 3 bases from V and 5 bases from J, with 8 bases between. In germline, CDR1 is SGHAT, CDR2 FQNNGV. The CDR3 is 13 residues long. CDR3 DNA: TGTGCCAGCAGCTTGGGGCAGTATCAGCCCCAGCATTTT. Its protein product is CASSLGQYQPQHF. The whole variable domain, filled in from reference TRBV11-2 and TRBJ1-5, reads EAGVAQSPRYKIIEKRQSVAFWCNPISGHATLYWYQQILGQGPKLLIQFQNNGVVDDSQLPKDRFSAERLKGVDSTLKIQPAKLEDSAVYLCASSLGQYQPQHFGDGTRLSIL.

Comments on this clonotype: With a much larger clone just one base away, this may be a read error. CDR3 amino acids: CSAGGGLVQFF. The CDR3, as DNA: TGCAGTGCTGGTGGGGGTCTGGTGCAGTTCTTC. This chain connects TRBV20-1 to TRBJ2-1; the D gene could be TRBD1 or TRBD2 (5 bases each). The germline V gene has CDR1 DFQATT and CDR2 SNEGSKA (reference sequence). Trimming removed 5 bases from V and 12 bases from J, with 14 bases in between. The CDR3 length is 11 residues.

This clonotype was recorded a few times. The chain couples TRBV7-9 to TRBJ2-2; D uncertain. Germline V CDR1 and CDR2: SEHNR, FQNEAQ (reference sequence). This CDR3 has 12 amino acids. V was clipped by 1 base and J by 7 bases, with 4 bases between them. In nucleotides, the CDR3 is TGTGCCAGCAGCTTAGTGAGCGGGGAGCTGTTTTTT. Its protein is CASSLVSGELFF.

CDR3 amino acids: CASSGIRGVSTGELFF. CDR3 nucleotide sequence: TGTGCCAGCAGCGGGATCAGGGGGGTGAGCACCGGGGAGCTGTTTTTT. The V gene is TRBV7-9, the J gene TRBJ2-2, with D maybe TRBD1 (7 bases). Germline loops: CDR1 SEHNR, CDR2 FQNEAQ (reference sequence). V lost 5 bases and J 4 bases, leaving 17 bases between the germline ends. This CDR3 comprises 16 residues.

The V gene is TRBV10-3, the J gene TRBJ1-6; no definite D call. V was shortened by 4 bases and J by 5 bases, with 12 bases between the two germline ends. The CDR3 consists of 15 residues. Germline CDR1 ENHRY, CDR2 SYGVKD. The chain's CDR3 is CAISGRLPNNSPLHF. DNA of the CDR3: TGTGCCATCAGTGGAAGACTGCCGAATAATTCACCCCTCCACTTT.

This clonotype was counted only a few times. This chain connects TRBV2 to TRBJ1-5, with D perhaps TRBD1 (6 bases). This CDR3 contains 15 residues. V gave up 6 bases and J gave up 0 bases, with 12 bases separating them. Germline CDR1 is SNHLY and CDR2 is FYNNEI. The CDR3 protein is CASRDRPYSNQPQHF. The CDR3 bases are TGTGCCAGCAGAGACAGGCCATATAGCAATCAGCCCCAGCATTTT.

On this clonotype: A read error may account for a junction end that differs from germline. J is TRBJ1-5 and V is TRBV24-1; D gene ambiguous. The CDR3 totals 12 residues. From germline, CDR1 is KGHDR and CDR2 SFDVKD. The CDR3 loop is CATRYSDQPQHF. The CDR3 DNA reads as TGTGCCACCAGGTATAGCGATCAGCCCCAGCATTTT.

V gene TRBV4-2 combines with J gene TRBJ1-2; TRBD1 matches 7 bases. The junction had 8 bases not matched to a gene; V was cut back by 4 bases and J by 3 bases. This CDR3 region has 15 residues. Germline values: CDR1 LGHNA, CDR2 YNFKEQ. The CDR3 DNA is TGTGCCAGCAGCCTTATAAGACAGGGTCACTATGGCTACACCTTC. Translated, it gives CASSLIRQGHYGYTF.

The chain couples TRBV30 to TRBJ1-5; 8 positions match TRBD1. The germline CDR1 and CDR2 sequences are GTSNPN and SVGIG (reference sequence). The CDR3 length is 13 residues. V lost 4 bases and J lost 4; bases outside the gene matches: 3. CDR3 sequence (DNA): TGTGCCTGGAACCGGGACAGGAATCAGCCCCAGCATTTT. Translating it yields CAWNRDRNQPQHF.

The chain combines TRBV4-2 with TRBJ2-1; 10 nucleotides line up with TRBD2. Looked up from germline, CDR1 is LGHNA and CDR2 is YNFKEQ. Losses at the gene ends were 2 bases for V and 3 bases for J; bases not matched to a gene: 7. There are 17 residues in the CDR3. The CDR3, as DNA: TGTGCCAGCAGCCAACACCTAGCGGGAGACGGCTACAATGAGCAGTTCTTC. This encodes CASSQHLAGDGYNEQFF.

The V and J genes are TRBV12-3 or TRBV12-4 and TRBJ1-5; D gene uncertain. This CDR3 has 15 amino acids. Trimming took 3 bases from V and 0 from J, leaving 9 bases between them. The CDR3 region is CASSFGIYSNQPQHF. The CDR3 DNA reads TGTGCCAGCAGTTTCGGGATCTATAGCAATCAGCCCCAGCATTTT.